Listed here are 19 T cell receptor beta chains from one sample, sequenced in a study of T cells in Graves' hyperthyroidism and ophthalmopathy. Using RNA transcripts as the source, TCR beta CDR3 regions were amplified. The TCR CDR3 was amplified in a first-round RT-PCR using the HTBI primer set. TCRdb independently ran MiXCR on the multiplex PCR reads; one entry per CDR3 protein. The sample contains approximately 560,000 distinct CDR3 sequences, under 60% of which appear only once. Sequenced material: peripheral blood or thyroid tissue (not recorded which). The receptors stem from a woman aged 18-29 years with Graves' hyperthyroidism.

J is TRBJ2-2 and V is TRBV29-1, with a possible D match to TRBD1 (6 bases). Trimming took off 7 bases at V and 10 bases at J, with 13 bases between the two ends. The CDR3 sequence is 11 residues long. CDR1 SQVTM and CDR2 ANQGSEA come from the germline V gene. CDR3 coding DNA: TGCAGCGCTCTGGCAGGGGCGGAGCTGTTTTTT. Amino acid sequence: CSALAGAELFF.

The chain links TRBV7-9 to TRBJ1-2; 9 positions agree with TRBD1. Germline assignment: CDR1 SEHNR and CDR2 FQNEAQ (reference sequence). The CDR3 sequence is 16 residues long. J gave up 3 bases and V 1 base, and 6 bases lay outside the gene matches. CDR3 in amino acids: CASSLGDRASYYGYTF. In DNA form, the CDR3 reads TGTGCCAGCAGCTTAGGGGACAGGGCCTCCTACTATGGCTACACCTTC.

This clonotype has only one observation. This chain uses TRBV2 with TRBJ1-2, with 8 bases aligning to TRBD1. The CDR3 has 16 amino acids. V lost 6 bases to trimming and J lost 5 bases; unmatched junction nucleotides: 14. CDR1 is SNHLY, CDR2 FYNNEI, per germline. CDR3 bases: TGTGCCAGCAGCTCAGGGGACAGGAGGCACAGATATGGCTACACCTTC. Translating gives CASSSGDRRHRYGYTF.

The chain couples TRBV6-4 to TRBJ2-7; 9 bases are a match to TRBD1. Losses at the gene ends were 2 bases for V and 4 bases for J; bases not matched to a gene: 6. Germline V CDR1 and CDR2: MRHNA, SNTAGT. The CDR3 length is 15 residues. The CDR3, as DNA: TGTGCCAGCAGTGACACCGGGACAGGGCCTTACGAGCAGTACTTC. Its protein product is CASSDTGTGPYEQYF.

This clonotype has just a few counts. This chain joins TRBV5-1 and TRBJ1-1; TRBD1 matches at 7 bases. The CDR3 is made up of 14 amino acids. The germline V gene has CDR1 SGHRS and CDR2 YFSETQ. After removal of 4 bases from V and 4 bases from J, the junction contained 7 bases not matched to a gene. CDR3 protein: CASSITSGGTEAFF. CDR3 nucleotides: TGCGCCAGCAGCATAACCTCAGGGGGCACTGAAGCTTTCTTT.

This clonotype occurred once. The chain joins TRBV19 to TRBJ2-7; D is perhaps TRBD1 (6 bases). Between the trimmed V and J ends, which lost 8 bases and 2 bases, there was a span of 13 bases. This CDR3 is 13 amino acids long. Germline assignment: CDR1 LNHDA and CDR2 SQIVND (reference sequence). This chain's CDR3 is CASGTGFAYEQYF. The CDR3 DNA reads as TGTGCCAGTGGTACAGGGTTCGCCTACGAGCAGTACTTC.

This clonotype has ten or more counts. This rearrangement joins TRBV24-1 to TRBJ2-2, with D maybe TRBD1 (6 bases). Germline CDR1 KGHDR, CDR2 SFDVKD. With 0 bases removed from V and 1 base from J, the gap between germline ends came to 8 bases. The CDR3 is 16 residues long. Here the CDR3 DNA reads TGTGCCACCAGTGATTTGACAGGGATGAACACCGGGGAGCTGTTTTTT. Amino acids: CATSDLTGMNTGELFF.

The table lists this clonotype with many counts. CDR3 bases: TGTGCCACCAGGGAGCGGGGGGACACTGAAGCTTTCTTT. It translates to CATRERGDTEAFF. The chain joins TRBV24-1 to TRBJ1-1, with a tentative D call TRBD1 (5 bases). The CDR3 is made up of 13 amino acids. Germline CDR1 KGHDR, CDR2 SFDVKD. V was trimmed by 7 bases and J by 3 bases, leaving 11 bases between them.

This chain links TRBV5-4 with TRBJ1-6; the match to TRBD1 covers 10 bases. Germline CDR1 is SGHNT and CDR2 is YYREEE (reference sequence). J gave up 5 bases and V 0 bases, and 2 bases lay outside the gene matches. The CDR3 consists of 16 residues. The CDR3 DNA reads as TGTGCCAGCAGCTTGGTAGGGACAGGGGATAATTCACCCCTCCACTTT. Translating it yields CASSLVGTGDNSPLHF.

This chain joins TRBV5-1 and TRBJ2-5; TRBD1 matches at 9 bases. The CDR3 sequence is 15 residues long. V lost 2 bases to trimming and J lost 5 bases; unmatched junction nucleotides: 7. Per the germline V gene, CDR1 is SGHRS and CDR2 is YFSETQ. The CDR3 loop is CASSFNTGGRETQYF. The CDR3, as DNA: TGCGCCAGCAGCTTTAATACAGGGGGCAGGGAGACCCAGTACTTC.

This clonotype was observed a handful of times. The chain carries TRBV29-1 and TRBJ1-2, with 7 bases identical to TRBD1. V gave up 6 bases and J gave up 7 bases; unmatched junction bases: 5. Germline CDR1 is SQVTM and CDR2 is ANQGSEA. The CDR3 covers 11 residues. CDR3 residues: CSVATGTGYTF. The CDR3, as DNA: TGCAGCGTCGCGACAGGGACTGGCTACACCTTC.

The chain carries TRBV10-3 and TRBJ1-4, with D unresolved. Trimming removed 0 bases from V and 6 bases from J, with 8 bases in between. CDR1 and CDR2 from the germline V gene are ENHRY and SYGVKD. There are 14 residues in the CDR3. The CDR3 sequence is CAISESDEYEKLFF. The CDR3 DNA is TGTGCCATCAGTGAGTCGGATGAGTATGAAAAACTGTTTTTT.

This clonotype was counted many times. V usage is TRBV6-5 and J usage is TRBJ1-2, with D possibly being TRBD1 (5 bases). CDR3 length: 11 residues. The germline V and J ends were trimmed by 4 bases and 8 bases, with 8 bases remaining between them. In germline, CDR1 is MNHEY, CDR2 SVGAGI. The CDR3 DNA is TGTGCCAGCAGTTCAGGGCGAGGCTACACCTTC. Translated, it gives CASSSGRGYTF.

This clonotype has at least ten counts. V gene TRBV29-1 combines with J gene TRBJ1-2, with D unresolved. Germline V gives CDR1 SQVTM, CDR2 ANQGSEA. Trimming stripped 6 bases from V and 5 bases from J, with 19 bases between. The CDR3 spans 14 residues. CDR3 in DNA: TGCAGCGTCGGGGAGGACTCCGAAGGTTATGGCTACACCTTC. It codes for CSVGEDSEGYGYTF. Full variable domain (outside the CDR3, taken from reference TRBV29-1 and TRBJ1-2): SAVISQKPSRDICQRGTSLTIQCQVDSQVTMMFWYRQQPGQSLTLIATANQGSEATYESGFVIDKFPISRPNLTFSTLTVSNMSPEDSSIYLCSVGEDSEGYGYTFGSGTRLTVV.

The genes are TRBV12-3 or TRBV12-4 and TRBJ2-5, with TRBD2 as a possible D gene (6 bases). V dropped 9 bases and J dropped 4 bases, with 18 bases sitting between them. This CDR3 has 14 amino acids. CDR3 loop: CASAPEGPVETQYF. The CDR3 DNA sequence: TGTGCCAGTGCCCCGGAGGGGCCTGTAGAGACCCAGTACTTC.

This clonotype was detected only a few times. This chain links TRBV19 with TRBJ2-2; 8 bases align to TRBD1. The CDR3 has 13 amino acids. Germline CDR1 LNHDA, CDR2 SQIVND (reference sequence). Losses at the gene ends were 5 bases for V and 5 bases for J; bases not matched to a gene: 1. CDR3 coding DNA: TGTGCCAGTAGTTACAGGGGGACCGGGGAGCTGTTTTTT. Its protein product is CASSYRGTGELFF.

The chain is built from TRBV24-1 and TRBJ2-6; 10 bases are a match to TRBD2. The CDR3 spans 19 residues. The V segment lost 5 bases and the J segment 2 bases; nucleotides outside the gene matches: 11. CDR1 KGHDR and CDR2 SFDVKD come from the germline V gene. CDR3 nucleotides: TGTGCCACCAGTGGCAATGGGCTAGCGGGGGCTACTGGGGCCAACGTCCTGACTTTC. It specifies CATSGNGLAGATGANVLTF.

The J gene is TRBJ2-7, the V gene TRBV29-1; 13 bases line up with TRBD2. This CDR3 contains 14 residues. Germline loops: CDR1 SQVTM, CDR2 ANQGSEA. Trimming at V came to 6 bases and at J to 6 bases, leaving 8 bases not matched to a gene. This CDR3 reads CSVTTGLAGVEQYF. The CDR3 bases are TGCAGCGTGACGACTGGACTAGCGGGAGTCGAGCAGTACTTC.

This clonotype was detected many times. The genes are TRBV7-6 and TRBJ1-1; D gene unclear. This CDR3 has 15 residues. Germline V lookup: CDR1 SGHVS, CDR2 FNYEAQ. Trimming took off 5 bases at V and 6 bases at J, with 19 bases between the two ends. The CDR3 DNA sequence: TGTGCCAGCAGCACCTCCTTGACGGGGAGATCTGAAGCTTTCTTT. Its translation is CASSTSLTGRSEAFF.